Below are 2 T cell receptor beta chains sequenced from a single sample in a study of T cells after yellow fever vaccination. In TCRdb, the 5' RACE reads were re-called with MiXCR into one record per CDR3 protein. The top ten clones hold roughly two fifths of a sample with some 120,000 distinct CDR3 sequences, roughly 15% of them seen once. Sequenced here: CD8+ T cells sorted from PBMCs, sampled 5 days after the yellow fever booster vaccination. These receptor sequences come from a man aged 18 to 29 who received the YFV17D yellow fever vaccine.

The chain combines TRBV9 with TRBJ1-5; perhaps TRBD1 as D (5 bases). The germline V gene encodes CDR1 SGDLS and CDR2 YYNGEE. This CDR3 contains 14 residues. The V and J ends lost 0 bases and 5 bases respectively, with 9 bases between them. The CDR3 here is CASSVARDDQPQHF. The CDR3 DNA is TGTGCCAGCAGCGTAGCCAGGGACGATCAGCCCCAGCATTTT. Combining the CDR3 with reference TRBV9 and TRBJ1-5 gives the whole variable domain DSGVTQTPKHLITATGQRVTLRCSPRSGDLSVYWYQQSLDQGLQFLIQYYNGEERAKGNILERFSAQQFPDLHSELNLSSLELGDSALYFCASSVARDDQPQHFGDGTRLSIL.

This sequence joins TRBV7-6 and TRBJ2-5, with TRBD2 matching over 8 bases. Trimming removed 3 bases from V and 5 bases from J; junction bases left unmatched: 14. Germline loops: CDR1 SGHVS, CDR2 FNYEAQ. This CDR3 is built from 17 residues. CDR3 amino acids: CASSFLRTGGQEETQYF. The CDR3, as DNA: TGTGCCAGCAGCTTTCTAAGAACGGGGGGGCAGGAGGAGACCCAGTACTTC.